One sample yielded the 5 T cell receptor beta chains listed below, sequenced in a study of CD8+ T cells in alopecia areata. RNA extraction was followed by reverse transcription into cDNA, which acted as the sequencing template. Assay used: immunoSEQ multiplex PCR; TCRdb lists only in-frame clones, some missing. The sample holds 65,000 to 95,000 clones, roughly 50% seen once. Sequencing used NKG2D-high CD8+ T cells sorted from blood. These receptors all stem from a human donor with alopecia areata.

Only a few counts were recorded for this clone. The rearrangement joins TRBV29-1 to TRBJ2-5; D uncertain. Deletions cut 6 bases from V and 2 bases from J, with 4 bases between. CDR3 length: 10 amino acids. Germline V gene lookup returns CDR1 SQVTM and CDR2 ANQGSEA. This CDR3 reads CSVGQETQYF. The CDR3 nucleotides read TGCAGCGTCGGTCAAGAGACCCAGTACTTC.

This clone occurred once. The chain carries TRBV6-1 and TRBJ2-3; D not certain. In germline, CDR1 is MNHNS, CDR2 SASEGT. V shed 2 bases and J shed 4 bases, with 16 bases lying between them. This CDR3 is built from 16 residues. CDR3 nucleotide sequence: TGTGCCAGCAGTGAATGGGCCCGAGCTAACTCAGATACGCAGTATTTT. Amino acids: CASSEWARANSDTQYF.

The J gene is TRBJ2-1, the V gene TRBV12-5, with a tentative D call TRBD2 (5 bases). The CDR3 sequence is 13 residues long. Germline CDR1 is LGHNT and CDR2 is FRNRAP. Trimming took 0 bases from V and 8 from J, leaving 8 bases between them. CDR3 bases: TGTGCTAGTGGTTTGGTGGGGAGCGATGAGCAGTTCTTC. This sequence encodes CASGLVGSDEQFF.

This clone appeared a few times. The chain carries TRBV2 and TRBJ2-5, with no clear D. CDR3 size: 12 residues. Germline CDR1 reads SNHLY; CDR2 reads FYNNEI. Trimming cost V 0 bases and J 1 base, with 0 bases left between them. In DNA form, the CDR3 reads TGTGCCAGCAGTGAAGCCCAAGAGACCCAGTACTTC. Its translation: CASSEAQETQYF.

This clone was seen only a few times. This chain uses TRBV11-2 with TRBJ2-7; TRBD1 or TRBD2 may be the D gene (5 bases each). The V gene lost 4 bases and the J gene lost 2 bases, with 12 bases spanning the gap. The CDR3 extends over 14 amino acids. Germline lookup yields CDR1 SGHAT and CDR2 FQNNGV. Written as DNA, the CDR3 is TGTGCCAGCAGCTGGGGCGGGCACACCTACGAGCAGTACTTC. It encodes CASSWGGHTYEQYF. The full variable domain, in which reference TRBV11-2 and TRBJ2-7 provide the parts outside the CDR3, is EAGVAQSPRYKIIEKRQSVAFWCNPISGHATLYWYQQILGQGPKLLIQFQNNGVVDDSQLPKDRFSAERLKGVDSTLKIQPAKLEDSAVYLCASSWGGHTYEQYFGPGTRLTVT.